This TCR beta chain comes out of a study of blood T cell repertoires in COVID-19. This CDR3 region has 14 residues. V shed 4 bases and J shed 10 bases, with 17 bases lying between them. Looked up from germline, CDR1 is MGHRA and CDR2 is YSYEKL. Only in-frame clones appear in the TCRdb table, and some are missing; sequencing was by immunoSEQ multiplex PCR. The data contain roughly 77,000 clones, approximately 85% of them singletons. This receptor was taken from a human donor in a cohort sampled during active COVID-19. This sequence joins TRBV4-1 and TRBJ2-1, with D perhaps TRBD2 (6 bases). Sample: peripheral blood. The CDR3 DNA follows: TGCGCCAGCAGCCGAGAAAGACTAGGGGAAGAGCAGTTCTTC. This translates into CASSRERLGEEQFF.